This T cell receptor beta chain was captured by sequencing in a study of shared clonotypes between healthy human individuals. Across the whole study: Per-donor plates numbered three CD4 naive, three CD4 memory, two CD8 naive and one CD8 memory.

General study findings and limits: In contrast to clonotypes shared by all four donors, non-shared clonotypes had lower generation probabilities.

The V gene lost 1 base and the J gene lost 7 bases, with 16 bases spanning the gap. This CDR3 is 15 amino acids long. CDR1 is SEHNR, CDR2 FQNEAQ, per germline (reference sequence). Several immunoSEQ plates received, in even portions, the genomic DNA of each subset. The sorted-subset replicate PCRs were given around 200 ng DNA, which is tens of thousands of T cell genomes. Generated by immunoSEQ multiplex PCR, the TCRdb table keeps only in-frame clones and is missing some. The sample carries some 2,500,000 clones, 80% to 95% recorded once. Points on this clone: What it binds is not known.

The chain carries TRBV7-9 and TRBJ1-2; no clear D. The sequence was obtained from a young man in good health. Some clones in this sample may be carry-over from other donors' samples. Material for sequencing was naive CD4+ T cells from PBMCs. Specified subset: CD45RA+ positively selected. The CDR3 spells CASSLDGKIGIGYTF. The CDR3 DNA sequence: TGTGCCAGCAGCTTAGACGGAAAGATCGGAATTGGCTACACCTTC.